This T cell receptor (beta chain) was captured by sequencing in a study of a mutant IDH1 vaccine in newly diagnosed glioma. Time point in this sample: week 35, safety follow-up. In every dose of vaccine, 300 ug of mutant IDH1 20-mer peptide was given alongside topical imiquimod. Donors had new WHO grade 3 or 4 IDH1-mutant, ATRX-lost astrocytomas. The CDR3 has 13 residues. V was shortened by 3 bases and J by 9 bases, with 13 bases between the two germline ends. Per germline, CDR1 SGHDT and CDR2 YYEEEE. This table comes from immunoSEQ multiplex PCR, and its TCRdb copy is limited to in-frame clones, with some not included. The sample lists 50,000 to 65,000 clones, 86% occurring once. This clone has only one observation. Its antigen is unknown.

The source material was PBMCs, sampled from a glioma patient whose treatment included an IDH1 peptide vaccine. The chain couples TRBV5-6 to TRBJ2-4, with D possibly matching TRBD1 (6 bases). This TCR derives from a middle-aged man with glioma. The CDR3 here is CASSWTARGIQYF. CDR3 DNA sequence: TGTGCCAGCAGCTGGACAGCTCGGGGCATTCAGTACTTC.